The sequence of this T cell receptor (beta chain) was determined in a study of T cell repertoires in cytomegalovirus infection. Across the whole study: From public TCR beta signatures came an indication of both CMV infection and matching HLA type.

This clonotype has a handful of counts. Its antigen remains unidentified. TCRdb reanalysed the reads using MiXCR and keeps one entry per CDR3 protein. The sample lists 150,000 to 200,000 distinct CDR3 sequences; roughly an eighth were seen once. Study results and limitations: Ex vivo, HLA-C-restricted CMV-specific TCR beta clonotypes prevailed over the rest of the response.

Sequencing was done on a sample of PBMCs. The clonotype comes from a human donor in good health (CMV status not recorded). Some clones in this sample may be carry-over from other donors' samples.

The CDR3 DNA sequence: TGTGCCAGCAGTTTAACAGCGAACTATGGCTACACCTTC. Encoded protein: CASSLTANYGYTF. The chain uses TRBV28 and TRBJ1-2; D remains ambiguous. Trimming stripped 2 bases from V and 2 bases from J, with 6 bases between. The germline V gene has CDR1 MDHEN and CDR2 SYDVKM. The CDR3 runs to 13 residues.